This T cell receptor (beta chain) is drawn from a study of cytomegalovirus exposure and HLA in healthy donors. Primers included in the PCR were 60 Vbeta and 13 Jbeta primers. Method: immunoSEQ multiplex PCR; TCRdb's copy keeps in-frame clones and lacks some. The sample comprises 20,000 to 30,000 clones, 79% of which are singletons, and 4.5% rests with the top ten. Notes on the study in general: In a later analysis, compared with equally common non-associated chains, HLA-associated beta chains were more expanded.

Of note for this clone: What it recognizes is unknown.

V lost 2 bases, J lost 8 bases, and 16 bases lay in between. CDR3 length: 15 amino acids. Per the germline V gene, CDR1 is SGHTA and CDR2 is FQGNSA. This chain uses TRBV7-2 with TRBJ1-5; D is possibly TRBD1 (6 bases). This sequence originates from a male donor in good health and CMV-seronegative. Material: PBMCs. CDR3 DNA: TGTGCCAGCAGCTTATTCGCCACAGGGTCCGAGCCCCAGCATTTT. As protein: CASSLFATGSEPQHF.